This T cell receptor beta chain was documented in a study of patients and donors after allogeneic stem cell transplantation. TCRdb itself ran the RT-PCR reads through MiXCR, one entry per CDR3 protein. The sample has over 150,000 distinct CDR3 sequences, less than 45% seen once; the top ten hold 30% to 35%. This CDR3 spans 16 amino acids. Trimming removed 5 bases at V and 5 bases at J, with 19 bases between. Germline values: CDR1 SGHTA, CDR2 FQGTGA. The receptor was isolated from a human donor who was either an allogeneic HSCT recipient or a stem cell or donor lymphocyte infusion donor (not recorded which). It is not recorded whose cells these are; they may come from a transplant donor. Sequences were obtained from blood, either unsorted or a sorted T cell fraction (not recorded which). This chain uses TRBV7-3 with TRBJ2-1, with a possible D match to TRBD1 (6 bases). The CDR3 bases are TGTGCCAGCAGCCCCCGAGGGGGAGCGGTTAACAATGAGCAGTTCTTC. This sequence encodes CASSPRGGAVNNEQFF.